The 19 T cell receptor beta chains listed next were all sequenced from one sample in a study of blood T cell repertoires in COVID-19. Produced via immunoSEQ multiplex PCR; TCRdb's table is partial and in-frame only. The table records roughly 230,000 clones, over 80% of them present only once. Sequencing was performed on peripheral blood. The receptors here all came from a middle-aged man with acute or convalescent COVID-19.

CDR3 sequence: CASSLRTSGRVTDTQYF. Here the CDR3 DNA reads TGCGCCAGCAGCCTTCGGACTAGCGGGAGGGTCACAGATACGCAGTATTTT. This rearrangement joins TRBV5-1 to TRBJ2-3, with TRBD2 matching 15 bases. Germline V gene sequence: CDR1 SGHRS, CDR2 YFSETQ. After removal of 4 bases from V and 2 bases from J, the junction contained 5 bases not matched to a gene. This CDR3 is 17 amino acids long.

The rearrangement uses TRBV6-5 and TRBJ2-1; 10 bases match TRBD2. The CDR3 runs to 14 residues. Germline V CDR1 and CDR2: MNHEY, SVGAGI. V was clipped by 6 bases and J by 8 bases; unmatched bases: 7. The DNA for the CDR3 is TGTGCCAGCAGGGATAGCGGGAGGATCGATGAGCAGTTCTTC. It translates to CASRDSGRIDEQFF.

The chain employs TRBV21-1 and TRBJ1-1; the D call of TRBD1 is as the table states it, not checked on the DNA. TRBV21-1 is assigned pseudogene status. There are 16 residues in the CDR3. Here the CDR3 reads CASSVRTGGVSTEAFF. The CDR3 DNA follows: TGTGCCAGCAGCGTCCGGACAGGGGGCGTAAGTACTGAAGCTTTCTTT.

This clone was recorded a few times. This rearrangement joins TRBV5-1 to TRBJ2-3, with TRBD1 matching 8 bases. Germline lookup yields CDR1 SGHRS and CDR2 YFSETQ. Unmatched junction bases numbered 7, after V lost 5 bases and J lost 2 bases. This CDR3 comprises 15 residues. The CDR3 DNA is TGCGCCAGCAGTCTAAGACAGGGGTCCACAGATACGCAGTATTTT. Translated, it gives CASSLRQGSTDTQYF.

The genes are TRBV21-1 and TRBJ1-5. TRBV21-1 is annotated as a pseudogene. This CDR3 has 14 residues. CDR3 sequence reads: CASSKDAGGQPQHF. CDR3 bases: TGTGCCAGCAGCAAAGATGCGGGGGGACAGCCCCAGCATTTT.

This chain uses TRBV2 with TRBJ1-4; weak D call: TRBD1 (6 bases). The ends were cut back, 6 bases at V and 4 bases at J, with 12 bases in the middle. CDR3 length: 14 residues. Germline CDR1 reads SNHLY; CDR2 reads FYNNEI. The CDR3 DNA reads TGTGCCAGCAGAGTGACAGGAGTTAATGAAAAACTGTTTTTT. Translation: CASRVTGVNEKLFF.

V and J are TRBV4-1 and TRBJ2-1, with no clear D. The CDR3 runs 16 residues. The germline gives CDR1 MGHRA, CDR2 YSYEKL. Trimming left V 2 bases short and J 5 bases short, with 16 bases between. The CDR3 region is CASSQNIRQNNNEQFF. For the CDR3, the DNA is TGCGCCAGCAGCCAAAACATACGTCAGAATAACAATGAGCAGTTCTTC.

The chain links TRBV7-2 to TRBJ1-3; 9 positions match TRBD1. The CDR3 length is 16 residues. The germline CDR1 and CDR2 sequences are SGHTA and FQGNSA. J was trimmed by 3 bases and V by 5 bases; bases with no gene match: 8. The CDR3 DNA is TGTGCCAGCAGCATTACAGGGGGCTTCGTTGGAAACACCATATATTTT. This codes for CASSITGGFVGNTIYF.

The genes are TRBV5-5 and TRBJ2-1, with D maybe TRBD1 (5 bases). This CDR3 has 15 residues. Germline CDR1 and CDR2: SGHKS and YYEKEE (reference sequence). Trimming removed 0 bases from V and 3 bases from J, with 10 bases in between. The CDR3 bases are TGTGCCAGCAGCTTGGGCTCAGGGCGCTACAATGAGCAGTTCTTC. Translated, it gives CASSLGSGRYNEQFF.

The chain uses TRBV7-3 and TRBJ1-6; D is undetermined. V gave up 2 bases and J gave up 6 bases, with 11 bases separating them. Germline values: CDR1 SGHTA, CDR2 FQGTGA. The CDR3 length is 15 residues. Here the CDR3 reads CASSLRGLGNSPLHF. CDR3 coding DNA: TGTGCCAGCAGCTTACGGGGATTGGGTAATTCACCCCTCCACTTT.

The chain joins TRBV7-9 to TRBJ2-7; 7 nucleotides agree with TRBD2. The germline gives CDR1 SEHNR, CDR2 FQNEAQ (reference sequence). V was pared by 5 bases and J by 1 base, with 11 bases of the junction left unmatched. The CDR3 is made up of 16 amino acids. The CDR3 loop is CASSHSISGKSYEQYF. The CDR3, as DNA: TGTGCCAGCAGCCACAGCATAAGCGGGAAATCCTACGAGCAGTACTTC.

Turning to this clone: Additional DNA sequences in this sample encode the identical CDR3. The chain combines TRBV12-3 or TRBV12-4 with TRBJ1-2; D perhaps matches TRBD1 (6 bases). This CDR3 is 13 amino acids long. Trimming left V 6 bases short and J 4 bases short, with 12 bases between. The CDR3 sequence: CASSPDSSYGYTF. CDR3 nucleotides: TGTGCCAGCAGCCCGGACAGCTCCTATGGCTACACCTTC.

This chain joins TRBV4-1 and TRBJ1-4; D might be TRBD1 (5 bases). There are 17 residues in the CDR3. Germline CDR1 MGHRA, CDR2 YSYEKL. The germline V and J ends were trimmed by 4 bases and 8 bases, with 23 bases remaining between them. The CDR3 region is CASSRAAWAGFREKLFF. The CDR3 coding sequence is TGCGCCAGCAGCCGCGCGGCGTGGGCAGGGTTTCGGGAAAAACTGTTTTTT.

This clone showed up just once. The chain carries TRBV15 and TRBJ2-2; D gene uncertain. Germline lookup yields CDR1 LNHNV and CDR2 YYDKDF (reference sequence). The CDR3 is 14 residues long. V shed 0 bases and J shed 2 bases, with 4 bases lying between them. CDR3: CATSRDYNTGELFF. The CDR3 DNA reads as TGTGCCACCAGCAGAGATTATAACACCGGGGAGCTGTTTTTT.

This clone was counted a few times. This chain connects TRBV2 to TRBJ1-1; D call uncertain. V dropped 7 bases and J dropped 1 base, with 10 bases sitting between them. This CDR3 is built from 13 residues. Germline CDR1 is SNHLY and CDR2 is FYNNEI. CDR3 sequence (DNA): TGTGCCAGCACACCACCCGGGAACACTGAAGCTTTCTTT. It translates to CASTPPGNTEAFF.

V is TRBV9 and J is TRBJ1-2; D perhaps matches TRBD1 (6 bases). The CDR3 sequence is 15 residues long. The germline CDR1 and CDR2 sequences are SGDLS and YYNGEE. V was pared by 2 bases and J by 7 bases, with 18 bases between. As DNA, the CDR3 is TGTGCCAGCAGCGTCTTCCAGGGGCTCTCCTCTGGCTACACCTTC. This translates into CASSVFQGLSSGYTF. The full variable domain, completed using reference TRBV9 and TRBJ1-2, is DSGVTQTPKHLITATGQRVTLRCSPRSGDLSVYWYQQSLDQGLQFLIQYYNGEERAKGNILERFSAQQFPDLHSELNLSSLELGDSALYFCASSVFQGLSSGYTFGSGTRLTVV.

The V gene is TRBV9, the J gene TRBJ2-1; D possibly corresponds to TRBD1 (6 bases). With 4 bases removed from V and 5 bases from J, the gap between germline ends came to 19 bases. The CDR3 runs 16 residues. The germline V gene encodes CDR1 SGDLS and CDR2 YYNGEE. The DNA of the CDR3 is TGTGCCAGCAGCCCGAGAACAGGGAGCAGGGACAATGAGCAGTTCTTC. It is translated as CASSPRTGSRDNEQFF. Together with reference TRBV9 and TRBJ2-1, the CDR3 gives the full variable domain: DSGVTQTPKHLITATGQRVTLRCSPRSGDLSVYWYQQSLDQGLQFLIQYYNGEERAKGNILERFSAQQFPDLHSELNLSSLELGDSALYFCASSPRTGSRDNEQFFGPGTRLTVL.

This clone was detected a few times. This chain uses TRBV6-4 with TRBJ1-2; 8 bases match TRBD1. The junction had 8 bases not matched to a gene; V was cut back by 5 bases and J by 6 bases. The CDR3 loop spans 14 amino acids. Germline assignment: CDR1 MRHNA and CDR2 SNTAGT. As DNA, the CDR3 is TGTGCCAGCAGTATGGACAGGGCGTCTGATGGCTACACCTTC. Translating it yields CASSMDRASDGYTF.

The chain employs TRBV2 and TRBJ2-2; 7 nucleotides agree with TRBD1. Trimming cost V 5 bases and J 3 bases; bases outside gene matches: 6. The CDR3 is 15 residues long. Germline assignment: CDR1 SNHLY and CDR2 FYNNEI. CDR3 residues: CASSTSGTDTGELFF. The CDR3 nucleotides are TGTGCCAGCAGTACCTCCGGGACAGACACCGGGGAGCTGTTTTTT. The full variable domain, its missing parts supplied by reference TRBV2 and TRBJ2-2, is EPEVTQTPSHQVTQMGQEVILRCVPISNHLYFYWYRQILGQKVEFLVSFYNNEISEKSEIFDDQFSVERPDGSNFTLKIRSTKLEDSAMYFCASSTSGTDTGELFFGEGSRLTVL.